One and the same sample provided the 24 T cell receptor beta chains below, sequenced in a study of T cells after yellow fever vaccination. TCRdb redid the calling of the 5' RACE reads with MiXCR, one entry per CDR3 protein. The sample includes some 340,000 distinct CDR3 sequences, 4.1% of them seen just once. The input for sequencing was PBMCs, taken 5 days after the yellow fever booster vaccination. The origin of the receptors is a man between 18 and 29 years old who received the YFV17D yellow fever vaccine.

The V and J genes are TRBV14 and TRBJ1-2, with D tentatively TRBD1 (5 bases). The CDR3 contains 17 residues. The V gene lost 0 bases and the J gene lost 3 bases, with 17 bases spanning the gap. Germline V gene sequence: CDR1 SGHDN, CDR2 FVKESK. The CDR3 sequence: CASSQDGGPGGYYGYTF. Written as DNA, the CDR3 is TGTGCCAGCAGCCAAGATGGAGGGCCCGGGGGGTACTATGGCTACACCTTC.

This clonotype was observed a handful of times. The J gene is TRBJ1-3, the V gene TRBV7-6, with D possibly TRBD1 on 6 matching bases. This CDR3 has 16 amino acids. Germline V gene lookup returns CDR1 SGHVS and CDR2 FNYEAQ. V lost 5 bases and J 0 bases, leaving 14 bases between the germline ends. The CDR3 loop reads CASSPGQGYSGNTIYF. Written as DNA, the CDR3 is TGTGCCAGCAGCCCGGGGCAGGGGTACTCTGGAAACACCATATATTTT. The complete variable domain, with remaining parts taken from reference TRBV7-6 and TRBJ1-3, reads GAGVSQSPRYKVTKRGQDVALRCDPISGHVSLYWYRQALGQGPEFLTYFNYEAQQDKSGLPNDRFSAERPEGSISTLTIQRTEQRDSAMYRCASSPGQGYSGNTIYFGEGSWLTVV.

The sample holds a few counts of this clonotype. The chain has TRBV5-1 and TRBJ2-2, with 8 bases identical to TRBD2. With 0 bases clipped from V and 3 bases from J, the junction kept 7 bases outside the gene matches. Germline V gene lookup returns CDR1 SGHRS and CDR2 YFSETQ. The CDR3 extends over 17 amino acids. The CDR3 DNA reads TGCGCCAGCAGCTTGGCCCTTAGCGGGGTGCACACCGGGGAGCTGTTTTTT. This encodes CASSLALSGVHTGELFF.

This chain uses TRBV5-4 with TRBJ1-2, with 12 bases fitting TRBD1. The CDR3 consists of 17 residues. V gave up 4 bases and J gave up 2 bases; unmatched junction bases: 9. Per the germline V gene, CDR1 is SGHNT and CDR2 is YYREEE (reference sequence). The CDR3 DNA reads TGTGCCAGCAGCCCCGGGGGGACAGGGGGCTTCAACTATGGCTACACCTTC. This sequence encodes CASSPGGTGGFNYGYTF.

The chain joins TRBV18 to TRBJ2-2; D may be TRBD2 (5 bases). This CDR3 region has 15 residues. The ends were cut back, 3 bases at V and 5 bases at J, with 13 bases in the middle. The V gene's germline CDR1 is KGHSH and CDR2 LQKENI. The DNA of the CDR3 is TGTGCCAGCTCACCGAGGACGGACTCGACCGGGGAGCTGTTTTTT. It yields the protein CASSPRTDSTGELFF.

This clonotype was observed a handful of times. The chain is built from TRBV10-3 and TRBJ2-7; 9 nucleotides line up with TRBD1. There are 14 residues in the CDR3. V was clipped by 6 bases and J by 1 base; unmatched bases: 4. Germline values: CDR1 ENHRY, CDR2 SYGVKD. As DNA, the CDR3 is TGTGCCATCAGACCCGGGACAGGGTCCTACGAGCAGTACGTC. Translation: CAIRPGTGSYEQYV.

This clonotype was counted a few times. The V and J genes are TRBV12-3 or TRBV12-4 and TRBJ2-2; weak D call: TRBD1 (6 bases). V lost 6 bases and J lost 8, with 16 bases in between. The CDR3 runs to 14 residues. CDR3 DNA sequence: TGTGCCAGCAGCCAAACAGGGATCGTAGGGGAGCTGTTTTTT. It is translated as CASSQTGIVGELFF.

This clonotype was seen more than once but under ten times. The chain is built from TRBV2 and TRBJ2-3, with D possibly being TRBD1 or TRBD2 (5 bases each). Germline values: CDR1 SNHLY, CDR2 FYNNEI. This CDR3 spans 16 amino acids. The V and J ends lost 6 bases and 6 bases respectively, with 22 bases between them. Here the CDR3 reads CASSHRDRVGSDTQYF. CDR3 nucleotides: TGTGCCAGCAGCCACCGGGACCGAGTGGGGTCCGATACGCAGTATTTT.

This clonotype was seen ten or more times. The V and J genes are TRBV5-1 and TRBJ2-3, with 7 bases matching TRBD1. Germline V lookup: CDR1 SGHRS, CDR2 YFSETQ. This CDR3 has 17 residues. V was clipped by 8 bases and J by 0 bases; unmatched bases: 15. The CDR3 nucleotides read TGCGCCAGTAGACAGGGAACGCGACGGGGTAGCACAGATACGCAGTATTTT. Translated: CASRQGTRRGSTDTQYF. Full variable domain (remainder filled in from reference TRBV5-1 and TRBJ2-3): KAGVTQTPRYLIKTRGQQVTLSCSPISGHRSVSWYQQTPGQGLQFLFEYFSETQRNKGNFPGRFSGRQFSNSRSEMNVSTLELGDSALYLCASRQGTRRGSTDTQYFGPGTRLTVL.

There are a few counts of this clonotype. The CDR3 is CAISERERTGNTIYF. The DNA of the CDR3 is TGTGCCATCAGTGAAAGGGAGCGAACTGGAAACACCATATATTTT. This rearrangement joins TRBV10-3 to TRBJ1-3; D gene uncertain. Germline CDR1 reads ENHRY; CDR2 reads SYGVKD. This CDR3 contains 15 residues. Trimming removed 3 bases at V and 2 bases at J, with 11 bases between.

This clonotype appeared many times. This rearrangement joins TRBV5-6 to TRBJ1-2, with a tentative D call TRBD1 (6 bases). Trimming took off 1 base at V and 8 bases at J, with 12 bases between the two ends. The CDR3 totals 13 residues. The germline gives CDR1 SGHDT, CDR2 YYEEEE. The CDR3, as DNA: TGTGCCAGCAGCTTGAAGGGGGGCAGAGGCTACACCTTC. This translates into CASSLKGGRGYTF.

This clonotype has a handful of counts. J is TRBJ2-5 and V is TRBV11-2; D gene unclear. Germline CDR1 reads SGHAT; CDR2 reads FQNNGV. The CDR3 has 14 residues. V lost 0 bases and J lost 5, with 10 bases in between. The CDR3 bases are TGTGCCAGCAGCTTAGATCTGTGGCGGGAGACCCAGTACTTC. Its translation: CASSLDLWRETQYF.

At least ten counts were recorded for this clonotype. CDR3 coding DNA: TGCGCCAGCAGCTTGTCGACAGGGCCCCACTATGGCTACACCTTC. The encoded protein is CASSLSTGPHYGYTF. This sequence joins TRBV5-1 and TRBJ1-2; 7 nucleotides match TRBD1. J lost 3 bases, V lost 1 base, and 6 bases had no gene match. CDR3 size: 15 residues. Germline CDR1 SGHRS, CDR2 YFSETQ.

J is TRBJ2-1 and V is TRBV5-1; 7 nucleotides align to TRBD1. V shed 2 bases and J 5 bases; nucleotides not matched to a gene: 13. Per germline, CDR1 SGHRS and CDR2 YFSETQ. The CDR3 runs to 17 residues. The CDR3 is CASSFGRGYYSDNEQFF. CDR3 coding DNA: TGCGCCAGCAGCTTTGGCAGGGGGTACTATTCGGACAATGAGCAGTTCTTC.

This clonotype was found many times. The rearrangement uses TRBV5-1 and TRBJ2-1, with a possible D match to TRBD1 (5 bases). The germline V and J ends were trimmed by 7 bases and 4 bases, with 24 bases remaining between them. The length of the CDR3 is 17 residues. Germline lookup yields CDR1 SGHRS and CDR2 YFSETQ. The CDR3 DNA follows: TGCGCCAGCTCCTTGGGCCAGGGTTCGAGTTCGTACAATGAGCAGTTCTTC. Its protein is CASSLGQGSSSYNEQFF.

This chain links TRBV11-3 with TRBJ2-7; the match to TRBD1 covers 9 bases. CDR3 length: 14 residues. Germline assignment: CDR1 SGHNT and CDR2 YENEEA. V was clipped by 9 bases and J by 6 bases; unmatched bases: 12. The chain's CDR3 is CASSGQGTIGEQYF. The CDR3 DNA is TGTGCCAGTTCCGGACAGGGGACGATCGGCGAGCAGTACTTC.

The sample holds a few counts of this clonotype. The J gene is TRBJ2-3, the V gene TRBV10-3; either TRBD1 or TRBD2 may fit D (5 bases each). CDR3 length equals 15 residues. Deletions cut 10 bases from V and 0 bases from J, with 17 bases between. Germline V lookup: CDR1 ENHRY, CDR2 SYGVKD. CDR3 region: CATRLGVASTDTQYF. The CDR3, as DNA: TGTGCCACCAGATTGGGGGTTGCTAGCACAGATACGCAGTATTTT.

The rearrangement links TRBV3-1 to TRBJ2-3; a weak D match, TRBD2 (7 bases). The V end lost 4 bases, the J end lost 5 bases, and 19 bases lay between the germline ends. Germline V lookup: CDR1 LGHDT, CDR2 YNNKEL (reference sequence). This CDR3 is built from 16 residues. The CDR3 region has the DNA TGTGCCAGCAGCCGATGGGCGGGGGCGGTTCAAGATACGCAGTATTTT. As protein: CASSRWAGAVQDTQYF.

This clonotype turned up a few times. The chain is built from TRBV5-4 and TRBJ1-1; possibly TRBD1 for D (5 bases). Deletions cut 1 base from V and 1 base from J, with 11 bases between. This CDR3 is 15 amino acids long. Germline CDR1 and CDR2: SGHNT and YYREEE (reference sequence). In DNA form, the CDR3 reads TGTGCCAGCAGCTTGTCCGGGGCCGGGAACACTGAAGCTTTCTTT. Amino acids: CASSLSGAGNTEAFF.

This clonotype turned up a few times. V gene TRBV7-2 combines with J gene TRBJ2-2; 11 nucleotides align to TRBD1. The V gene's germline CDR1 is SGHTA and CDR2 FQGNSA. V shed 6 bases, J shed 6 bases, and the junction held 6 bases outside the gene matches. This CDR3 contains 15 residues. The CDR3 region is CASRSGQGVSGELFF. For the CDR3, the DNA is TGTGCCAGCAGATCGGGACAGGGGGTCTCCGGGGAGCTGTTTTTT.

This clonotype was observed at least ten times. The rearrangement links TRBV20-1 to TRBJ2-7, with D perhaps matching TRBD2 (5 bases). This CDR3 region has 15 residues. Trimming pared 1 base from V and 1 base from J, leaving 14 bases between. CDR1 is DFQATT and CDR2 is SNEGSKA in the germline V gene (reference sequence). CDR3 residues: CSARGGGRHSYEQYF. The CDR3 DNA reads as TGCAGTGCTAGAGGAGGAGGTCGACATTCCTACGAGCAGTACTTC.

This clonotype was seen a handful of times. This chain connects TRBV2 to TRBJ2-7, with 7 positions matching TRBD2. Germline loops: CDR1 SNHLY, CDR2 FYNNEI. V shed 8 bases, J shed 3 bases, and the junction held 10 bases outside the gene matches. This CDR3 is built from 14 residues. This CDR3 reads CASSHRGDYYEQYF. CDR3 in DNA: TGTGCCAGCTCCCACCGTGGGGACTACTACGAGCAGTACTTC.

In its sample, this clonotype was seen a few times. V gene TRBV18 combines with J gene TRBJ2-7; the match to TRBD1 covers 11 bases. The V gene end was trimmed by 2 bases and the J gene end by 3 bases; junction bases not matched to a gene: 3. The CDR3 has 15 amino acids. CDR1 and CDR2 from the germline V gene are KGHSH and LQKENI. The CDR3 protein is CASSPTGQGGYEQYF. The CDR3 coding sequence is TGTGCCAGCTCACCAACGGGACAGGGGGGCTACGAGCAGTACTTC.

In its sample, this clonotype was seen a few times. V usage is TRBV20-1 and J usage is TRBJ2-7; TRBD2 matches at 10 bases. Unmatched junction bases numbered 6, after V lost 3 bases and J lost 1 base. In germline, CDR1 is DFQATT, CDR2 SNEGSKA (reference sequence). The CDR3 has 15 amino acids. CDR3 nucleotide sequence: TGCAGTGCTAGCTCGACTAGCGGGTTTTCCTACGAGCAGTACTTC. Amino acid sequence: CSASSTSGFSYEQYF.